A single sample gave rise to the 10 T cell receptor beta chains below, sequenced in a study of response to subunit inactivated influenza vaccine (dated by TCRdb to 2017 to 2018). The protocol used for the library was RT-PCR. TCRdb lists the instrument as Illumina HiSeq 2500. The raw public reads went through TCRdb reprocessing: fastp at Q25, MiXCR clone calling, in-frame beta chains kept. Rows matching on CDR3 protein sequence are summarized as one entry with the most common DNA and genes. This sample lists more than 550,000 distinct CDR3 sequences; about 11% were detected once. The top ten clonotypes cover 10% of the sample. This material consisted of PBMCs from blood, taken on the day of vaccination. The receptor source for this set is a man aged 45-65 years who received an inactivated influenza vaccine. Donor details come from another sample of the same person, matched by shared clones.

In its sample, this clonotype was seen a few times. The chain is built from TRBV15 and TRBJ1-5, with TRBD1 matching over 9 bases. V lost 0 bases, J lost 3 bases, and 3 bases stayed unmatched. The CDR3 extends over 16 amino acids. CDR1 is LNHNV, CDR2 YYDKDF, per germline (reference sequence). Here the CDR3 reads CATSREDRGYNQPQHF. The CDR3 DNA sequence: TGTGCCACCAGCAGAGAAGACAGGGGGTACAATCAGCCCCAGCATTTT.

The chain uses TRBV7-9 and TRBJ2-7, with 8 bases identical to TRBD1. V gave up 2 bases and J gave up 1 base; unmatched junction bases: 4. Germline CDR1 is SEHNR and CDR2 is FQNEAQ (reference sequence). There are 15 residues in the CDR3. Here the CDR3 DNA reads TGTGCCAGCAGCTTATGGAGACAGGGGTCCTACGAGCAGTACTTC. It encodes CASSLWRQGSYEQYF.

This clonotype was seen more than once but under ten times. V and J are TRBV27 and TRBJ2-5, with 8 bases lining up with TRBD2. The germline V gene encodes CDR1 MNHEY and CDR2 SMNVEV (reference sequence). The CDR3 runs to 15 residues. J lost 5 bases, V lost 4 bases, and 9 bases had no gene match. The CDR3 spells CASSSGGGVFETQYF. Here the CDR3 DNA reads TGTGCCAGCAGTTCCGGGGGGGGGGTTTTTGAGACCCAGTACTTC.

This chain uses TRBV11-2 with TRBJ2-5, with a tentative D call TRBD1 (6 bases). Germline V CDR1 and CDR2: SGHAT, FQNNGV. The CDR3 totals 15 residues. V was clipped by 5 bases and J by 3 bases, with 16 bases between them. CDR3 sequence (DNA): TGTGCCAGCAGCACGGAGGCAGGGGTAAAAGAGACCCAGTACTTC. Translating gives CASSTEAGVKETQYF.

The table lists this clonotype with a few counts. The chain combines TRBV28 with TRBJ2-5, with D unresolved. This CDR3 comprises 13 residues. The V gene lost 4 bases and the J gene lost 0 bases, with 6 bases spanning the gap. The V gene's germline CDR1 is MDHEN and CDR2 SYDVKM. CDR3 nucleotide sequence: TGTGCCAGCAGTTCCGGCAACCAAGAGACCCAGTACTTC. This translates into CASSSGNQETQYF.

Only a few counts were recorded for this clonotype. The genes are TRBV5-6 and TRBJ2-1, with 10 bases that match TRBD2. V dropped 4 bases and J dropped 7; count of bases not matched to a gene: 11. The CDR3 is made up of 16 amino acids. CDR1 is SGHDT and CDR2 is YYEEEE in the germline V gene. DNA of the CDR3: TGTGCCAGCAGCCCCCTCCTAGCGGGGGTTGGTAATGAGCAGTTCTTC. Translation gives CASSPLLAGVGNEQFF.

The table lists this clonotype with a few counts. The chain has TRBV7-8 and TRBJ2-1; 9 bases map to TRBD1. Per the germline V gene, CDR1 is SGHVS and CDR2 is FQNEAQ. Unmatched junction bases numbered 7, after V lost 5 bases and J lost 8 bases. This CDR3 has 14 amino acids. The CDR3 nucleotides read TGTGCCAGCAGCCCCGGGACAGGGATCCATGAGCAGTTCTTC. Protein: CASSPGTGIHEQFF. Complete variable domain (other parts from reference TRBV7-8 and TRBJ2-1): GAGVSQSPRYKVAKRGQDVALRCDPISGHVSLFWYQQALGQGPEFLTYFQNEAQLDKSGLPSDRFFAERPEGSVSTLKIQRTQQEDSAVYLCASSPGTGIHEQFFGPGTRLTVL.

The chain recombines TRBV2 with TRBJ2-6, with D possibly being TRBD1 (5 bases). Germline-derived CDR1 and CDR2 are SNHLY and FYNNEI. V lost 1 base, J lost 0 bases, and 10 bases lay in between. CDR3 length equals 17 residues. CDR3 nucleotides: TGTGCCAGCAGTGAAGTCGACAGCTACTCTGGGGCCAACGTCCTGACTTTC. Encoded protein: CASSEVDSYSGANVLTF.

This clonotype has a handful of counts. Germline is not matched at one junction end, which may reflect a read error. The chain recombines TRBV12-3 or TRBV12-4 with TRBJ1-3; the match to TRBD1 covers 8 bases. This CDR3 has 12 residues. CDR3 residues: CASSLEGRTGFF. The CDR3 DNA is TGTGCCAGCAGTTTAGAAGGTCGGACAGGGTTCTTT.

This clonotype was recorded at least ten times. The CDR3 bases are TGCGCCAGCAGCTTGGAAGCCACAGTCTACGAGCAGTACTTC. It encodes CASSLEATVYEQYF. The chain is built from TRBV5-1 and TRBJ2-7; D ambiguous. The germline CDR1 and CDR2 sequences are SGHRS and YFSETQ. The V end was cut by 0 bases, the J end by 3 bases, with 10 bases between. The CDR3 runs 14 residues. Full variable domain (missing parts from reference TRBV5-1 and TRBJ2-7): KAGVTQTPRYLIKTRGQQVTLSCSPISGHRSVSWYQQTPGQGLQFLFEYFSETQRNKGNFPGRFSGRQFSNSRSEMNVSTLELGDSALYLCASSLEATVYEQYFGPGTRLTVT.